What follows are 18 T cell receptor beta chains derived from one specimen sequenced in a study of beta chain features in type 1 diabetes. General observations from the study: Shortening of TCRB CDR3s, moderate but significant, appeared in all four CD4+ subsets of Type 1 diabetes patients.

Investigators reverse transcribed all isolated RNA, so they sequenced expressed TCRB transcripts. Assay: immunoSEQ multiplex PCR; the TCRdb copy retains only in-frame clones and omits some. The table records hundreds of thousands of clones, about an eighth of them present only once. These TCRs' antigens remain unknown. Sequencing input: naive CD4+ T cells from blood. The receptor set was obtained from a man aged 18 to 29 with type 1 diabetes.

This clone was counted a single time. Different DNA sequences within this sample yield the same CDR3. V and J are TRBV6-5 and TRBJ2-2; D uncertain. This CDR3 contains 11 residues. Germline V lookup: CDR1 MNHEY, CDR2 SVGAGI. Trimming pared 8 bases from V and 2 bases from J, leaving 3 bases between. The CDR3 sequence: CASRNTGELFF. DNA for the CDR3: TGTGCCAGCCGAAACACCGGGGAGCTGTTTTTT.

This clone has only a few counts. J is TRBJ2-6 and V is TRBV2; D is undetermined. The ends were cut back, 6 bases at V and 0 bases at J, with 12 bases in the middle. CDR1 and CDR2 from the germline V gene are SNHLY and FYNNEI. The CDR3 spans 16 residues. The CDR3 DNA sequence: TGTGCCAGCAGCCTTATCTCGGGCTCTGGGGCCAACGTCCTGACTTTC. This codes for CASSLISGSGANVLTF.

This chain connects TRBV28 to TRBJ1-2; D is undetermined. Germline CDR1 and CDR2: MDHEN and SYDVKM. V shed 5 bases and J shed 4 bases, with 8 bases lying between them. This CDR3 spans 12 amino acids. CDR3 residues: CASSRAFYGYTF. The CDR3 bases are TGTGCCAGCAGTAGAGCATTCTATGGCTACACCTTC.

The chain joins TRBV10-3 to TRBJ2-1, with D unclear. This CDR3 has 12 residues. Per the germline V gene, CDR1 is ENHRY and CDR2 is SYGVKD. Deletions cut 5 bases from V and 8 bases from J, with 10 bases between. CDR3 protein: CAISSLLDEQFF. The CDR3 bases are TGTGCCATCAGTTCCCTGTTGGATGAGCAGTTCTTC.

The gene calls are TRBV5-1 and TRBJ2-3; 8 nucleotides agree with TRBD1. Germline CDR1 is SGHRS and CDR2 is YFSETQ. With 4 bases clipped from V and 3 bases from J, the junction kept 4 bases outside the gene matches. This CDR3 is built from 14 residues. DNA for the CDR3: TGCGCCAGCAGCGTGGACAGGGTGACAGATACGCAGTATTTT. Translated: CASSVDRVTDTQYF.

The J gene is TRBJ2-5, the V gene TRBV18; 9 bases are a match to TRBD1. This CDR3 comprises 15 residues. In germline, CDR1 is KGHSH, CDR2 LQKENI. V lost 3 bases to trimming and J lost 2 bases; unmatched junction nucleotides: 4. The chain's CDR3 is CASSPPGQGQETQYF. The CDR3, as DNA: TGTGCCAGCTCACCTCCGGGACAGGGTCAAGAGACCCAGTACTTC. Using reference TRBV18 and TRBJ2-5 for the parts outside the CDR3, the full variable domain is NAGVMQNPRHLVRRRGQEARLRCSPMKGHSHVYWYRQLPEEGLKFMVYLQKENIIDESGMPKERFSAEFPKEGPSILRIQQVVRGDSAAYFCASSPPGQGQETQYFGPGTRLLVL.

The V call is TRBV6-1, the J call TRBJ2-3; the match to TRBD2 covers 7 bases. V dropped 5 bases and J dropped 9; count of bases not matched to a gene: 5. This CDR3 comprises 12 residues. The germline CDR1 and CDR2 sequences are MNHNS and SASEGT. CDR3 protein: CASSSERGTQYF. CDR3 nucleotide sequence: TGTGCCAGCAGTTCCGAGCGGGGCACGCAGTATTTT.

This clone has a handful of counts. V is TRBV5-6 and J is TRBJ2-3; TRBD2 might be the D (6 bases). This CDR3 has 15 residues. Germline lookup yields CDR1 SGHDT and CDR2 YYEEEE. V gave up 0 bases and J gave up 2 bases, with 10 bases separating them. In DNA form, the CDR3 reads TGTGCCAGCAGCTTGGTTGGGACTCACACAGATACGCAGTATTTT. Translation: CASSLVGTHTDTQYF.

There are a few counts of this clone. The gene calls are TRBV7-2 and TRBJ1-2; D unclear. V lost 1 base and J lost 0, with 9 bases in between. In germline, CDR1 is SGHTA, CDR2 FQGNSA. The CDR3 consists of 15 residues. The chain's CDR3 is CASSLDSGSNYGYTF. CDR3 bases: TGTGCCAGCAGCTTAGACAGCGGATCTAACTATGGCTACACCTTC.

This clone has more than one count but fewer than ten. This chain connects TRBV19 to TRBJ2-1; the match to TRBD1 covers 9 bases. Germline values: CDR1 LNHDA, CDR2 SQIVND (reference sequence). This CDR3 is built from 15 residues. Unmatched junction bases numbered 4, after V lost 7 bases and J lost 0 bases. The CDR3 sequence is CASTPTGGSYNEQFF. In DNA form, the CDR3 reads TGTGCCAGTACCCCGACAGGGGGCTCCTACAATGAGCAGTTCTTC.

This clone was picked up a small number of times. The chain couples TRBV14 to TRBJ1-1; 7 bases line up with TRBD1. Germline V lookup: CDR1 SGHDN, CDR2 FVKESK. The CDR3 spans 15 residues. J lost 1 base, V lost 2 bases, and 4 bases had no gene match. CDR3 sequence (DNA): TGTGCCAGCAGCCAACACAACAGGGGGAACACTGAAGCTTTCTTT. Translated: CASSQHNRGNTEAFF.

In regard to this clone: This CDR3 is also generated by other DNA sequences in the sample. The chain carries TRBV14 and TRBJ2-7; D unresolved. The V gene's germline CDR1 is SGHDN and CDR2 FVKESK. The CDR3 is 11 amino acids. V was clipped by 1 base and J by 5 bases, with 3 bases between them. DNA of the CDR3: TGTGCCAGCAGCCAAGTGAACGAGCAGTACTTC. Its protein product is CASSQVNEQYF.

This sequence joins TRBV6-5 and TRBJ1-5, with TRBD1 identical over 7 bases. CDR1 is MNHEY and CDR2 is SVGAGI in the germline V gene. V shed 2 bases, J shed 3 bases, and the junction held 1 base outside the gene matches. The CDR3 has 14 residues. Written as DNA, the CDR3 is TGTGCCAGCAGTTACGACAGGGTCAATCAGCCCCAGCATTTT. It is translated as CASSYDRVNQPQHF.

The genes are TRBV28 and TRBJ2-5; D gene ambiguous. The CDR3 sequence is 16 residues long. V was trimmed by 2 bases and J by 2 bases, leaving 15 bases between them. In germline, CDR1 is MDHEN, CDR2 SYDVKM. The CDR3 sequence is CASSLGTAASQETQYF. In nucleotides, the CDR3 is TGTGCCAGCAGTTTAGGCACCGCCGCATCTCAAGAGACCCAGTACTTC.

This clone has a handful of counts. The J gene is TRBJ2-7, the V gene TRBV6-5; 8 bases align to TRBD2. After removal of 6 bases from V and 0 bases from J, the junction contained 4 bases not matched to a gene. Looked up from germline, CDR1 is MNHEY and CDR2 is SVGAGI. The CDR3 extends over 14 amino acids. The CDR3 here is CASRIAGTSYEQYF. CDR3 DNA sequence: TGTGCCAGCAGAATAGCGGGGACCTCCTACGAGCAGTACTTC.

This clone turned up a few times. The chain recombines TRBV5-6 with TRBJ2-6; a possible D gene is TRBD1 (6 bases). Germline CDR1 reads SGHDT; CDR2 reads YYEEEE. CDR3 length: 16 amino acids. V dropped 3 bases and J dropped 3 bases, with 13 bases sitting between them. The CDR3 here is CASSSTQGYGANVLTF. The CDR3 bases are TGTGCCAGCAGCTCTACACAGGGTTATGGGGCCAACGTCCTGACTTTC.

This clone appeared a few times. V usage is TRBV18 and J usage is TRBJ2-5; perhaps TRBD2 as D (5 bases). The germline gives CDR1 KGHSH, CDR2 LQKENI. V dropped 1 base and J dropped 2 bases, with 8 bases sitting between them. The CDR3 consists of 14 residues. The CDR3: CASSPRGIQETQYF. The CDR3, as DNA: TGTGCCAGCTCACCACGAGGGATTCAAGAGACCCAGTACTTC.

A few counts support this clone. This chain connects TRBV7-2 to TRBJ1-1, with D maybe TRBD1 (5 bases). Germline V gene lookup returns CDR1 SGHTA and CDR2 FQGNSA. The CDR3 has 16 residues. V gave up 0 bases and J gave up 2 bases, with 13 bases separating them. The CDR3 DNA is TGTGCCAGCAGCTTAGCGGGACCCATGATTAACACTGAAGCTTTCTTT. The encoded protein is CASSLAGPMINTEAFF.